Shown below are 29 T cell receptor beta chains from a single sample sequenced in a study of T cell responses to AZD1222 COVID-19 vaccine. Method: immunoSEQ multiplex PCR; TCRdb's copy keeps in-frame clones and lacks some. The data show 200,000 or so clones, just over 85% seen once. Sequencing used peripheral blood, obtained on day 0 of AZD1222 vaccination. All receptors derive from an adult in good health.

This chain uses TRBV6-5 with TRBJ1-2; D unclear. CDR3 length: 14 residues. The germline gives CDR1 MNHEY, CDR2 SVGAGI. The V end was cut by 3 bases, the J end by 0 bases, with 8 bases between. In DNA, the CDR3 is TGTGCCAGCAGTTATTCAGAGGCTAACTATGGCTACACCTTC. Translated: CASSYSEANYGYTF.

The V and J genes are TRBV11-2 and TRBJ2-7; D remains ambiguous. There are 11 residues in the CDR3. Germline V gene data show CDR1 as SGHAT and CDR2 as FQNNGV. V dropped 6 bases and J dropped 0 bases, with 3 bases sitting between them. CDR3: CASSPSYEQYF. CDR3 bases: TGTGCCAGCAGTCCCTCCTACGAGCAGTACTTC.

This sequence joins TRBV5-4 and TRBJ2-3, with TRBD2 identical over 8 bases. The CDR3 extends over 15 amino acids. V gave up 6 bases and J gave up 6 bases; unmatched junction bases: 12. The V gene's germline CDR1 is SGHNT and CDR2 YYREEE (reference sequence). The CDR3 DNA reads TGTGCCAGCAACGGTGAAAAGCGGGGGTTCGATACGCAGTATTTT. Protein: CASNGEKRGFDTQYF.

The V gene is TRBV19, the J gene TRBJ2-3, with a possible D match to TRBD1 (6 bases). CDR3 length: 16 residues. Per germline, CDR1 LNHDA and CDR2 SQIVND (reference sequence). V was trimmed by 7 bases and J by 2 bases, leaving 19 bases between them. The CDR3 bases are TGTGCCAGTACGCTGTCAGGACAGCGATACACAGATACGCAGTATTTT. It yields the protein CASTLSGQRYTDTQYF.

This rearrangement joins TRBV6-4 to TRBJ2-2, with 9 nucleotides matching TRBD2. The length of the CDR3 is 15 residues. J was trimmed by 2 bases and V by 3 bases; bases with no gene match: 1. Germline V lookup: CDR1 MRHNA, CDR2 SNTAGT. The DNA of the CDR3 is TGTGCCAGCAGTGAGCGGGGGGGCAACACCGGGGAGCTGTTTTTT. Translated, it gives CASSERGGNTGELFF.

CDR3 in DNA: TGTGCCAGCAGCTTTAGGGCGAAAACAACCGATGAGCAGTTCTTC. The encoded protein is CASSFRAKTTDEQFF. This rearrangement joins TRBV7-6 to TRBJ2-1; the D is unclear. Germline V CDR1 and CDR2: SGHVS, FNYEAQ. This CDR3 has 15 amino acids. V lost 3 bases to trimming and J lost 8 bases, with 17 bases between them.

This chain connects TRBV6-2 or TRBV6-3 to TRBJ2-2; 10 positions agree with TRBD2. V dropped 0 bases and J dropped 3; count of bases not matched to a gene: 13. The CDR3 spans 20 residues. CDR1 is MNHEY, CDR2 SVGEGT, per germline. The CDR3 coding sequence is TGTGCCAGCAGTTACTCTTATGACCAGCGGGGGGGCCGTGACACCGGGGAGCTGTTTTTT. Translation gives CASSYSYDQRGGRDTGELFF.

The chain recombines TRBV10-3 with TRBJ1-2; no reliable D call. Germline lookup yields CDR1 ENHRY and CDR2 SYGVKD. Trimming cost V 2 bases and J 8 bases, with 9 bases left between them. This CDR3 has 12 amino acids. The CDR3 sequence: CAISEGVWGYTF. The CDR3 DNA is TGTGCCATCAGTGAGGGAGTATGGGGCTACACCTTC.

The CDR3 spells CASSYRDRGLGEKLFF. The CDR3 bases are TGCGCCAGCAGCTACCGGGACAGGGGGCTCGGTGAAAAACTGTTTTTT. V gene TRBV5-1 combines with J gene TRBJ1-4, with TRBD1 identical over 12 bases. The ends lost 3 bases at V and 7 bases at J; junction bases unmatched: 7. Germline-derived CDR1 and CDR2 are SGHRS and YFSETQ. CDR3 length: 16 residues.

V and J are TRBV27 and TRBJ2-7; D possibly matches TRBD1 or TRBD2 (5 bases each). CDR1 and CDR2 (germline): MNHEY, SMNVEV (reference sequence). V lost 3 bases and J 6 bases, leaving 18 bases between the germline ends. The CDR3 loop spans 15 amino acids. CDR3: CASSFRGVGLFEQYF. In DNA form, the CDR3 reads TGTGCCAGCAGTTTCCGGGGTGTGGGGCTTTTCGAGCAGTACTTC.

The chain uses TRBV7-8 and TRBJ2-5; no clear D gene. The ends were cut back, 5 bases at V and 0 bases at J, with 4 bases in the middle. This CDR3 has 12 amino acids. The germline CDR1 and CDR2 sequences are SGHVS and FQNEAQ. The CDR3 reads CASSRDQETQYF. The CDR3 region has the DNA TGTGCCAGCAGCCGGGACCAAGAGACCCAGTACTTC.

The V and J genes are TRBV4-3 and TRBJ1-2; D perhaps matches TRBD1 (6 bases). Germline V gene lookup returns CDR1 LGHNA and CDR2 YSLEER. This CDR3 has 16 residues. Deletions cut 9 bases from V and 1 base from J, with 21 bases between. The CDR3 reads CARNRPGGGGNYGYTF. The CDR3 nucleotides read TGCGCCAGAAATCGACCCGGGGGCGGTGGTAACTATGGCTACACCTTC.

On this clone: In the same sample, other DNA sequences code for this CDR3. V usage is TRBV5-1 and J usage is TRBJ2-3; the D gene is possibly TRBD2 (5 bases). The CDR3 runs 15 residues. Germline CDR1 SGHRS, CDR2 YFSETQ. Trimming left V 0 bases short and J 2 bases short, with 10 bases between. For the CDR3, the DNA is TGCGCCAGCAGCTTGGGTCGGGGAGACACAGATACGCAGTATTTT. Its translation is CASSLGRGDTDTQYF.

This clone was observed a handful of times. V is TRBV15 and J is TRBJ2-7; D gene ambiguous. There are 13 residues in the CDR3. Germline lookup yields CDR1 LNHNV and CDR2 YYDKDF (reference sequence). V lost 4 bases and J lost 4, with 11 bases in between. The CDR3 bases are TGTGCCACCAGCACCAGTGGTGGGTACGAGCAGTACTTC. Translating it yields CATSTSGGYEQYF.

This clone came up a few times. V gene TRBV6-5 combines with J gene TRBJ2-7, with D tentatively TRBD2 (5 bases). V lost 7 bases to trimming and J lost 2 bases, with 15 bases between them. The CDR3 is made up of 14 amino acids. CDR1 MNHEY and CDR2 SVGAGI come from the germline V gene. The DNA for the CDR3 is TGTGCCAGCATCAACAAGCGGACGCCCTACGAGCAGTACTTC. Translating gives CASINKRTPYEQYF.

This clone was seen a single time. The chain's CDR3 is CASCPDHTGELFF. CDR3 bases: TGTGCCAGCTGTCCAGACCACACCGGGGAGCTGTTTTTT. The genes are TRBV9 and TRBJ2-2; no clear D. The CDR3 is 13 residues long. With 7 bases removed from V and 3 bases from J, the gap between germline ends came to 10 bases. In germline, CDR1 is SGDLS, CDR2 YYNGEE.

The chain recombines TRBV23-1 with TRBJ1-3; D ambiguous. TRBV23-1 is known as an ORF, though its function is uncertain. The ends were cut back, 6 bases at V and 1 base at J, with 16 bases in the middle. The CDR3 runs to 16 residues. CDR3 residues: CASRRKSRESGNTIYF. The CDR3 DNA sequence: TGCGCCAGCAGGCGCAAATCTAGGGAGTCTGGAAACACCATATATTTT.

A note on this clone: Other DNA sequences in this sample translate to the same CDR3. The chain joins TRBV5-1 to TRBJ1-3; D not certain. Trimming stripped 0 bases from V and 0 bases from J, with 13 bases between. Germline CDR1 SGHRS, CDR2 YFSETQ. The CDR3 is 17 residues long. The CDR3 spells CASSLGGRTASGNTIYF. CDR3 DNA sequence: TGCGCCAGCAGCTTGGGTGGCCGGACGGCCTCTGGAAACACCATATATTTT. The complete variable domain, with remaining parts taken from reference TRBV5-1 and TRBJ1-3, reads KAGVTQTPRYLIKTRGQQVTLSCSPISGHRSVSWYQQTPGQGLQFLFEYFSETQRNKGNFPGRFSGRQFSNSRSEMNVSTLELGDSALYLCASSLGGRTASGNTIYFGEGSWLTVV.

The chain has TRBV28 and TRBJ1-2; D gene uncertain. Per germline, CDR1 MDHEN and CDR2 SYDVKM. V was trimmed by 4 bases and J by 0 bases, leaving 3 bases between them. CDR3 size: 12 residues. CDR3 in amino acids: CASSSSNYGYTF. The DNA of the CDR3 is TGTGCCAGCAGTTCATCTAACTATGGCTACACCTTC.

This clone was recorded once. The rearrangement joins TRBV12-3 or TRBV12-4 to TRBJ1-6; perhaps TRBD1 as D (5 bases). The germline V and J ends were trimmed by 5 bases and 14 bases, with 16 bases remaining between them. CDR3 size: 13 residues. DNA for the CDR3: TGTGCCAGCAGTCTAGGGACGGTAGGCACCCTCCACTTT. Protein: CASSLGTVGTLHF.

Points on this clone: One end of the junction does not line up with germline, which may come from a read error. The CDR3 DNA sequence: TGTGCCAGCAGTAACTCGGGGAGGCAGCGAAGCTCCTACGAGCAGTACTTC. Translating gives CASSNSGRQRSSYEQYF. The gene calls are TRBV6-2 or TRBV6-3 and TRBJ2-7, with D maybe TRBD2 (6 bases). This CDR3 has 17 amino acids. CDR1 MNHEY and CDR2 SVGEGT come from the germline V gene.

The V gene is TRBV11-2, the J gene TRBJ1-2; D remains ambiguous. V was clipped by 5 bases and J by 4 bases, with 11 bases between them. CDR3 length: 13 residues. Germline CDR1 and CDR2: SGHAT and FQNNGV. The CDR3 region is CASSRNSLYGYTF. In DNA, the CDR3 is TGTGCCAGCAGCCGCAACAGTCTCTATGGCTACACCTTC.

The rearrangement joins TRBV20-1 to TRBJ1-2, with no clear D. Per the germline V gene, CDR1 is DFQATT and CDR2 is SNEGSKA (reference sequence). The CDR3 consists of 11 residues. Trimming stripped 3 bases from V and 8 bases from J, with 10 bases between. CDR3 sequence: CSARESRGYTF. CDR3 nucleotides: TGCAGTGCTAGGGAAAGCCGAGGCTACACCTTC.

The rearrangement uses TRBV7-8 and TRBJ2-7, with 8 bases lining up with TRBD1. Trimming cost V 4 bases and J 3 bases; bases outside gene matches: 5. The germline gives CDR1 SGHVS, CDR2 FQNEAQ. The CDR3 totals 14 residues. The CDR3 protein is CASSSRTGNYEQYF. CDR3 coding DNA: TGTGCCAGCAGCTCACGGACAGGGAACTACGAGCAGTACTTC.

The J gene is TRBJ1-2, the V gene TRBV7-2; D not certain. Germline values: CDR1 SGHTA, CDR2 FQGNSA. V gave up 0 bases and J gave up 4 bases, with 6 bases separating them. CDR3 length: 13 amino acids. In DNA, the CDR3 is TGTGCCAGCAGCTTAGCTGGCCTCTATGGCTACACCTTC. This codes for CASSLAGLYGYTF.

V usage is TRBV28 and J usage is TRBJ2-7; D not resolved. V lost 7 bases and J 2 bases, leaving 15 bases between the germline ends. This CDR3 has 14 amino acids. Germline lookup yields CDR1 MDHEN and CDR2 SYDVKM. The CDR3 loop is CASTPGPVTYEQYF. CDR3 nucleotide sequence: TGTGCCAGCACCCCCGGGCCCGTAACCTACGAGCAGTACTTC.

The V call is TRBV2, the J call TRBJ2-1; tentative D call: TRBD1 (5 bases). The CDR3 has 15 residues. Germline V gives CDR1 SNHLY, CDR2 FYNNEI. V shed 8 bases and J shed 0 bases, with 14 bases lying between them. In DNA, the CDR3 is TGTGCCAGCGCCAGGGTTCCCAGCTCCTACAATGAGCAGTTCTTC. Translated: CASARVPSSYNEQFF.

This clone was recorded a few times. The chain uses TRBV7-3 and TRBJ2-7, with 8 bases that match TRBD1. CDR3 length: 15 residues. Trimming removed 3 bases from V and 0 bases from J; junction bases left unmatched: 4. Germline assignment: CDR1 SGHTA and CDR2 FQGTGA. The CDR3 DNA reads TGTGCCAGCAGCTTTGGGACAGGTACCTCCTACGAGCAGTACTTC. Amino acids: CASSFGTGTSYEQYF.

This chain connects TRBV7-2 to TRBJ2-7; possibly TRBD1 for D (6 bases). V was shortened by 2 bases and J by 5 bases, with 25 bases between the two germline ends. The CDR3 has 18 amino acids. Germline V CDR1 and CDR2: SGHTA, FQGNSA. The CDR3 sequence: CASSLSSGGGGRAHEQYF. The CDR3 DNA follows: TGTGCCAGCAGCTTAAGCTCTGGGGGTGGGGGCAGGGCTCACGAGCAGTACTTC.